These 11 T cell receptor beta chains were sequenced from one sample in a study of identical twins. MiXCR was run by TCRdb on the 5' RACE reads, yielding one entry per CDR3 protein. The sample includes about 340,000 distinct CDR3 sequences, 9% to 15% of them seen just once. The same sample was also used in a study of yellow fever vaccine responses in identical twins.

Material: CD8+ T cells sorted from blood. The receptors derive from a woman aged 18-30 years in good health.

This clonotype was detected a few times. The rearrangement links TRBV27 to TRBJ2-1; D gene unclear. The CDR3 is made up of 15 amino acids. Germline V CDR1 and CDR2: MNHEY, SMNVEV (reference sequence). V lost 1 base and J lost 0, with 7 bases in between. The CDR3 protein is CASSLFFSSYNEQFF. The CDR3, as DNA: TGTGCCAGCAGTTTATTCTTTAGCTCCTACAATGAGCAGTTCTTC.

This clonotype was seen more than once but under ten times. The CDR3 DNA is TGTGCCAGCACCCGCGTCTCCTACGAGCAGTACTTC. Encoded protein: CASTRVSYEQYF. This chain uses TRBV5-8 with TRBJ2-7; D gene unclear. The V gene lost 6 bases and the J gene lost 0 bases, with 7 bases spanning the gap. This CDR3 has 12 residues. Germline V CDR1 and CDR2: SGHTS, YDEGEE.

This clonotype has a handful of counts. This chain joins TRBV7-9 and TRBJ2-1; D is possibly TRBD1 (5 bases). Germline assignment: CDR1 SEHNR and CDR2 FQNEAQ (reference sequence). V lost 2 bases to trimming and J lost 2 bases, with 13 bases between them. The CDR3 is 16 amino acids. CDR3 residues: CASSLISAGPYNEQFF. CDR3 in DNA: TGTGCCAGCAGCTTAATCTCGGCAGGGCCCTACAATGAGCAGTTCTTC.

The chain joins TRBV7-8 to TRBJ2-2; the D gene is possibly TRBD1 (6 bases). Trimming pared 2 bases from V and 5 bases from J, leaving 12 bases between. The length of the CDR3 is 15 residues. Germline V gene lookup returns CDR1 SGHVS and CDR2 FQNEAQ. The CDR3 region has the DNA TGTGCCAGCAGCTTATGGGGGCACGGGACCGGGGAGCTGTTTTTT. It codes for CASSLWGHGTGELFF.

This clonotype was found many times. The chain is built from TRBV5-5 and TRBJ1-2; D gene ambiguous. V lost 4 bases and J lost 4, with 8 bases in between. Germline values: CDR1 SGHKS, CDR2 YYEKEE (reference sequence). The length of the CDR3 is 12 residues. The CDR3 sequence: CASSPDGYGYTF. The CDR3, as DNA: TGTGCCAGCAGCCCGGACGGCTATGGCTACACCTTC.

The V gene is TRBV4-1, the J gene TRBJ1-1, with D possibly TRBD1 on 5 matching bases. Trimming stripped 0 bases from V and 11 bases from J, with 13 bases between. The germline V gene has CDR1 MGHRA and CDR2 YSYEKL. The CDR3 has 13 residues. In DNA, the CDR3 is TGCGCCAGCAGCCAAGATAACGGGGCGGGGGCTTTCTTT. Its translation is CASSQDNGAGAFF.

V is TRBV3-1 and J is TRBJ1-1; 8 positions match TRBD1. The CDR3 length is 14 residues. Germline values: CDR1 LGHDT, CDR2 YNNKEL (reference sequence). V was pared by 4 bases and J by 9 bases, with 10 bases of the junction left unmatched. The CDR3 DNA reads as TGTGCCAGCAGCCCTTTGGACAGGGCAGAGCAAGCTTTCTTT. This encodes CASSPLDRAEQAFF.

This clonotype was counted at least ten times. The chain combines TRBV5-1 with TRBJ2-1; D ambiguous. From germline, CDR1 is SGHRS and CDR2 YFSETQ. The CDR3 sequence is 19 residues long. The V gene lost 2 bases and the J gene lost 4 bases, with 25 bases spanning the gap. This CDR3 is CASSLRYDFWGRLYNEQFF. The CDR3 coding sequence is TGCGCCAGCAGCTTACGATACGACTTTTGGGGAAGGCTTTACAATGAGCAGTTCTTC.

This clonotype was seen many times. The chain links TRBV6-1 to TRBJ2-5; 10 nucleotides align to TRBD1. CDR1 and CDR2 from the germline V gene are MNHNS and SASEGT. This CDR3 contains 15 residues. After removal of 5 bases from V and 2 bases from J, the junction contained 5 bases not matched to a gene. In nucleotides, the CDR3 is TGTGCCAGCAGTCAAGGACAGGGGGTTCAAGAGACCCAGTACTTC. It is translated as CASSQGQGVQETQYF.

The rearrangement links TRBV29-1 to TRBJ1-3; possible D gene TRBD1, 6 bases. The V and J ends lost 4 bases and 7 bases respectively, with 14 bases between them. Germline assignment: CDR1 SQVTM and CDR2 ANQGSEA. CDR3 length equals 13 residues. In nucleotides, the CDR3 is TGCAGCGTTGTTTGGGGGCGCGGGAACACCATATATTTT. Its protein is CSVVWGRGNTIYF. Supplemented by reference TRBV29-1 and TRBJ1-3, the full variable domain reads SAVISQKPSRDICQRGTSLTIQCQVDSQVTMMFWYRQQPGQSLTLIATANQGSEATYESGFVIDKFPISRPNLTFSTLTVSNMSPEDSSIYLCSVVWGRGNTIYFGEGSWLTVV.

The V gene is TRBV4-2, the J gene TRBJ1-5; D unresolved. The CDR3 runs to 15 residues. Germline V gene lookup returns CDR1 LGHNA and CDR2 YNFKEQ. V was clipped by 1 base and J by 0 bases, with 7 bases between them. The CDR3: CASSQVSASNQPQHF. CDR3 sequence (DNA): TGTGCCAGCAGCCAAGTATCCGCTAGCAATCAGCCCCAGCATTTT.